This section outlines one T cell receptor (beta chain) sequence together with its context. Its antigen is unidentified. This sample stems from a study of identical twins. One entry per CDR3 protein, called by TCRdb with MiXCR from the 5' RACE reads. The sample has some 1,600,000 distinct CDR3 sequences; 25% to 35% are singletons. Notes on the study in general: Reduced insertions were recorded for abundant cord blood beta clonotypes, with no such pattern in memory repertoires.

CDR1 is SGDLS, CDR2 YYNGEE, per germline. The CDR3 runs to 14 residues. Deletions cut 0 bases from V and 10 bases from J, with 14 bases between. This receptor was identified in a newborn girl in good health. The chain carries TRBV9 and TRBJ2-1; unclear D gene. The sample was cord blood. The CDR3 DNA reads as TGTGCCAGCAGCGTAGCGGTCAGAACCGACGAGCAGTTCTTC. Amino acids: CASSVAVRTDEQFF.